These 2 T cell receptor beta chains share one sample of origin, sequenced in a study of Ad26.COV2.S vaccination and SARS-CoV-2 variants. Treatment noted: roughly 18 received Ad26.COV2.S at low or high dose, single or two shots; several received placebo; per-sample allocation not given. Specimens were obtained on day 63 following the first vaccine or placebo injection. TCRdb's table, derived via immunoSEQ multiplex PCR, lists solely in-frame clones and lacks some. The repertoire includes approximately 500,000 clones, roughly nine tenths of them detected once, and around 13% sits in the top ten. The source material was peripheral blood, sampled in a trial of Ad26.COV2.S vaccine versus placebo. The receptors shown here come from a person aged 18 to 59 who received the Ad26.COV2.S COVID-19 vaccine or a placebo.

For this clone: This sample also contains other DNA sequences that code for the same CDR3. The gene calls are TRBV9 and TRBJ2-1; no clear D. The CDR3 loop spans 12 amino acids. The ends were cut back, 2 bases at V and 5 bases at J, with 5 bases in the middle. Germline V gene sequence: CDR1 SGDLS, CDR2 YYNGEE. The CDR3: CASSVADNEQFF. In DNA, the CDR3 is TGTGCCAGCAGCGTTGCAGACAATGAGCAGTTCTTC. Together with reference TRBV9 and TRBJ2-1, the CDR3 gives the full variable domain: DSGVTQTPKHLITATGQRVTLRCSPRSGDLSVYWYQQSLDQGLQFLIQYYNGEERAKGNILERFSAQQFPDLHSELNLSSLELGDSALYFCASSVADNEQFFGPGTRLTVL.

The gene calls are TRBV11-3 and TRBJ2-3; 11 bases line up with TRBD2. The germline gives CDR1 SGHNT, CDR2 YENEEA. With 4 bases clipped from V and 6 bases from J, the junction kept 21 bases outside the gene matches. The length of the CDR3 is 20 residues. CDR3 in amino acids: CASSSTSGSGTSGHSDTQYF. Written as DNA, the CDR3 is TGTGCCAGCAGCTCGACTAGTGGGTCCGGGACTAGCGGCCATAGCGATACGCAGTATTTT.